This TCR beta chain was sequenced during a study of shared clonotypes between healthy human individuals. Overall study context: Samples came from a couple of female and a few male donors aged 18 to 49. Study-level results: Relative to memory subsets, naive subsets generally showed larger estimated richness. An expected dependence of interdonor clonotype sharing on sequencing depth was noted.

CD8 cells classed as naive were CD45RO-negative and positively selected for CCR7, excluding terminally differentiated effector memory CD45RA+ cells. This clone was recorded once. Its antigen is undetermined. Germline CDR1 reads MNHNY; CDR2 reads SVGAGI (reference sequence). The CDR3 has 15 residues. V was trimmed by 6 bases and J by 4 bases, leaving 16 bases between them. The repertoire was sequenced with immunoSEQ multiplex PCR; TCRdb's copy has only in-frame clones and lacks some. The repertoire holds hundreds of thousands of clones, with around 90% as singletons. This sequence was found in a man aged 25 to 45 in good health. The sample taken for sequencing was naive CD8+ T cells sorted from blood. The genes are TRBV6-6 and TRBJ2-1; TRBD2 might be the D (5 bases). CDR3 in DNA: TGTGCCAGCAGGCCACCTAGCCCCCCTTACAATGAGCAGTTCTTC. Translation gives CASRPPSPPYNEQFF.